These T cell receptor beta chains were read from a single sample in a study of control samples from healthy donors and cancer patients. Using immunoSEQ multiplex PCR, the repertoire was profiled, and TCRdb retains in-frame clones only, with some absent. This sample has roughly 88,000 clones, with around four fifths found just once. The sequencing input was blood. Receptors originate from a man aged 25-45 years in good health. Each CDR3 is given with its conserved first and last residue. A D gene is named only where the DNA matches it firmly. Some rows mark clone size as missing; the rest say once, few, many or name a class of expanded clone.

clone size: .; J gene: TRBJ1-6; V gene: TRBV10-2; D gene: .; CDR3 protein: CASSEPGDYNSPLHF; CDR3 DNA: TGCGCCAGCAGTGAGCCCGGGGACTACAATTCACCCCTCCACTTT
clone size: .; J gene: TRBJ1-4; V gene: TRBV7-6; D gene: TRBD1; CDR3 protein: CASSLVSGQGNEKLFF; CDR3 DNA: TGTGCCAGCAGCTTAGTTTCGGGACAGGGCAATGAAAAACTGTTTTTT
clone size: once; J gene: TRBJ2-3; V gene: TRBV5-1; D gene: .; CDR3 protein: CASSWGGGPTDTQYF; CDR3 DNA: TGCGCCAGCAGCTGGGGTGGCGGTCCCACAGATACGCAGTATTTT
clone size: .; J gene: TRBJ1-1; V gene: TRBV19; D gene: TRBD1; CDR3 protein: CASRQGAQMNTEAFF; CDR3 DNA: TGTGCCTCGAGACAGGGGGCTCAAATGAACACTGAAGCTTTCTTT
clone size: .; J gene: TRBJ1-1; V gene: TRBV6-6; D gene: TRBD1; CDR3 protein: CASRSTQGAEAFF; CDR3 DNA: TGTGCCAGCAGATCGACACAGGGGGCTGAAGCTTTCTTT
clone size: .; J gene: TRBJ1-3; V gene: TRBV5-1; D gene: .; CDR3 protein: CASSQDSAGNTIYF; CDR3 DNA: TGCGCCAGCAGCCAAGATTCGGCTGGAAACACCATATATTTT
clone size: .; J gene: TRBJ1-5; V gene: TRBV4-2; D gene: TRBD1; CDR3 protein: CASSQQTGRNQPQHF; CDR3 DNA: TGTGCCAGCAGCCAGCAGACAGGGAGGAATCAGCCCCAGCATTTT
clone size: few; J gene: TRBJ2-7; V gene: TRBV19; D gene: TRBD1; CDR3 protein: CASTPGQGADYEQYF; CDR3 DNA: TGTGCCAGTACCCCGGGACAGGGGGCGGACTACGAGCAGTACTTC
clone size: .; J gene: TRBJ1-1; V gene: TRBV10-1; D gene: .; CDR3 protein: CASKRQINTEAFF; CDR3 DNA: TGCGCCAGCAAGCGACAGATAAACACTGAAGCTTTCTTT
clone size: .; J gene: TRBJ2-3; V gene: TRBV3-1/TRBV3-2; D gene: .; CDR3 protein: CASSQDGLAREDTQYF; CDR3 DNA: TGTGCCAGCAGCCAAGATGGATTAGCCCGCGAGGATACGCAGTATTTT
clone size: .; J gene: TRBJ2-2; V gene: TRBV5-1; D gene: .; CDR3 protein: CASSLTVTTGELFF; CDR3 DNA: TGCGCCAGCAGCTTAACCGTGACGACCGGGGAGCTGTTTTTT
clone size: .; J gene: TRBJ1-1; V gene: TRBV7-2; D gene: .; CDR3 protein: CASSLSRATEAFF; CDR3 DNA: TGTGCCAGCAGCTTATCGCGGGCCACTGAAGCTTTCTTT
clone size: .; J gene: TRBJ1-1; V gene: TRBV7-9; D gene: TRBD1; CDR3 protein: CASSTGQGRQAFF; CDR3 DNA: TGTGCCAGCAGTACGGGACAGGGGAGGCAAGCTTTCTTT
clone size: .; J gene: TRBJ1-1; V gene: TRBV6-5; D gene: .; CDR3 protein: CASSPKITSGAFF; CDR3 DNA: TGTGCCAGCAGTCCCAAGATCACTTCTGGAGCTTTCTTT